This T cell receptor beta chain was recorded in a study of post-analysis software for immune sequencing data. General observations from the study: About 5 TRBV segments were more frequent in patients than controls; TRBV5-6, TRBV5-1 and TRBV20-1 belonged to this group.

Germline values: CDR1 SGHVS, CDR2 FQNEAQ. The CDR3 sequence is 14 residues long. V lost 2 bases to trimming and J lost 7 bases; unmatched junction nucleotides: 5. Unique molecular identifiers tagged the TCR beta cDNA libraries. Approximately 450,000 cDNA molecules were recovered from an input of roughly 0.85 to 10 million T cells. TCRdb processed the PCR reads anew with MiXCR; each CDR3 protein has one entry. The sample has 740,000 or so distinct CDR3 sequences, around 50% seen once; the top ten hold approximately 4.5%. A note on this clonotype: No antigen is known for it.

The sequenced sample was blood. This sequence was found in a girl aged 5-17 years with multiple sclerosis. The chain joins TRBV7-8 to TRBJ2-1; TRBD2 matches at 7 bases. The CDR3 spells CASSLMERGNEQFF. CDR3 in DNA: TGTGCCAGCAGCTTAATGGAGCGGGGTAATGAGCAGTTCTTC.